This T cell receptor beta chain was recorded in a study of cytotoxic CD8 clonotypes in ibrutinib-treated CLL. Study-wide findings and caveats: Circulating CD8+ T-cell counts were tracked by baseline clonality, which exceeded that of age-matched healthy donors.

Target depth was 1 in 200,000 to 1 in 1 million T cells, about 10x per clonotype. The assay was immunoSEQ multiplex PCR, and TCRdb's table has in-frame clones only and misses some. The data hold roughly 60,000 clones, with roughly 71% observed a single time. Notes on this clone: Its target is not known.

Sequences were derived from PBMCs, sampled after 12 months of ibrutinib treatment. The clonotype comes from a human donor with chronic lymphocytic leukemia.

CDR3 in DNA: TGTGCCAGCAGTTCACCCCGACAGGGAACCTACGAGCAGTACTTC. This sequence encodes CASSSPRQGTYEQYF. This chain uses TRBV28 with TRBJ2-7; 7 nucleotides align to TRBD1. The germline CDR1 and CDR2 sequences are MDHEN and SYDVKM. The CDR3 has 15 residues. V was pared by 4 bases and J by 2 bases, with 8 bases of the junction left unmatched.